This T cell receptor beta chain was obtained from a study of cytotoxic CD8 clonotypes in ibrutinib-treated CLL (dated by TCRdb to the early 2020s). Concerning the study at large: In this cohort, more than 14 patients were treatment-naive and approximately twelve were relapsed/refractory, while around 17 had unmutated IGHV. Cryopreserved peripheral blood mononuclear cells were collected at three points: before therapy, at response, and at either sustained remission or disease progression. Longitudinal samples were available for about 30% of the 86 trial participants. Patients were still on ibrutinib when every remission and progressive disease sample was collected. Responses were partial in some 24 patients and complete in 2; after median approximately 67 months follow-up, roughly 15 stayed in remission and some twelve progressed. On average, each sample had 255,043 productive templates and approximately 89,000 productive rearrangements. Response samples were taken after a median of approximately eleven months on treatment, ranging from roughly 6 to 36 months. Study-level results and caveats: Sampling times were not matched between sustained-remission and progressing patients, and lymph node repertoires were not studied. An increase in clonality was observed at ibrutinib response, with clonality remaining stable during sustained remission and falling back toward baseline at progression. Baseline clonality was found to be higher than that of age-matched healthy donors and was strongly correlated with circulating CD8+ T-cell counts. Public clonotypes were rare and either contracted or stayed stable during treatment, and the rise in clonality at ibrutinib response reflected the expansion of private clonotypes.

On a MiSeq, deep resolution sequencing aimed for a depth between 1 in 1 million and 1 in 200,000 T cells, with each clonotype covered approximately 9.8x on average. The immunoSEQ hsTCRB Kit was used to generate TCR beta libraries. Per the source publication's procedure: ImmunoSEQ Data Assistant and ImmunoSEQ Analyzer were used for data analysis, and V, D and J genes were assigned according to IMGT definitions. Clonality, with values ranging from 0 to 1, was calculated as one minus the normalized Shannon entropy of productive rearrangement frequencies. Only overrepresented clonotypes making up at least 0.05% of the repertoire of each patient were included in the public clonotype analysis. More than ten age-matched healthy donor repertoires from immuneACCESS were used as controls for clonality. The immuneACCESS repertoire file appears here via TCRdb, limited to in-frame rearrangements. These files lack a portion of the clones; in checked studies, under half of the deficit traces to unresolved V genes, and the cause of the others is not known. V and J calls and clone size are given by that table; D and trimming were obtained from the DNA. Recorded for this sample are tens of thousands of clones; just over 90% of them occurred a single time. The ten largest make up under 4% of the sample.

As concerns this clone: The target of this receptor is not known. No much larger clone is present one base from it, and per-base qualities are unavailable.

The time point label, as the study defines it: about a year on ibrutinib. For TCR beta library preparation, roughly 2 micrograms of genomic DNA were extracted from the cryopreserved PBMCs. Longitudinal blood samples from CLL patients on ibrutinib monotherapy were analyzed using high-throughput TCR beta sequencing. The patients took part in an open-label, single-center phase 2 trial of ibrutinib monotherapy. The trim is 2 bases for V and 7 bases for J, with a gap of 15 bases between the germline ends. As encoded in the germline V gene, CDR1 is MNHEY while CDR2 is SVGAGI. CDR3 length: 14 amino acids, cysteine to phenylalanine. Of the read, only the CDR3 DNA is kept; its 42 bases are in frame from base 1.

The receptor chain draws on TRBV6-5 and TRBJ2-7, with the D gene possibly TRBD1 or TRBD2, each one fitting 5 bases. The sequence was obtained from a human donor with chronic lymphocytic leukemia. Here the sequenced sample was PBMCs, taken after 12 months of ibrutinib treatment. The CDR3 region reads CASSYGGPLGEQYF. The nucleotides read TGTGCCAGCAGTTACGGGGGACCCTTAGGGGAGCAGTACTTC.